This section outlines one TCR beta chain sequence together with its context. The antigen is undetermined. PCR involved 60 Vbeta and 13 Jbeta primers. Some clones are missing from TCRdb's copy, which holds only in-frame ones; the method was immunoSEQ multiplex PCR. The table lists about 82,000 clones, less than 80% of them singletons. This sample is drawn from a study of cytomegalovirus exposure and HLA in healthy donors. V was trimmed by 2 bases and J by 8 bases, leaving 12 bases between them. Germline V CDR1 and CDR2: MNHEY, SVGAGI. This CDR3 spans 13 amino acids. Study-wide results and caveats: A later analysis revealed that TCR association rates differed between HLA loci, peaking at DRB1 and bottoming out at HLA-C. Solely CMV serostatus was available to characterize immune exposure. Most CMV-associated TCR beta chains appeared HLA-restricted in a later analysis.

The TCR sequence derives from a woman between 50 and 59 years old in good health and CMV-seropositive. The chain has TRBV6-5 and TRBJ1-1; D gene ambiguous. The specimen was PBMCs. CDR3: CASSYLGREEAFF. The CDR3 nucleotides read TGTGCCAGCAGTTACCTCGGACGGGAAGAAGCTTTCTTT.